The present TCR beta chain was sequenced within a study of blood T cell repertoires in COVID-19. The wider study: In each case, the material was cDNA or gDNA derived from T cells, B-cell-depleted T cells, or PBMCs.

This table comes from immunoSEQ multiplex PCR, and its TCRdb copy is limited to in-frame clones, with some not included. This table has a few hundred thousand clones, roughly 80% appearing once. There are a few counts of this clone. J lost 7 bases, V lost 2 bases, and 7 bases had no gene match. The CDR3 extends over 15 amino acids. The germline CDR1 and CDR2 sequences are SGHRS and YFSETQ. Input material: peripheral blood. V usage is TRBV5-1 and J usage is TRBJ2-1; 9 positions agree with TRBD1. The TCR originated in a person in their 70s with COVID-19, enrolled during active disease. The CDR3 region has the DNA TGCGCCAGCAGCTTTGAGGGGACAGGGTCAAATGAGCAGTTCTTC. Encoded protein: CASSFEGTGSNEQFF.